This T cell receptor (beta chain) is drawn from a study of shared T cell receptors in the human thymus. About this clone itself: The junction shows a germline mismatch at one end, possibly a read error.

Germline CDR1 and CDR2: SNHLY and FYNNEI. This CDR3 is 9 amino acids long. Measured with immunoSEQ multiplex PCR; TCRdb has only the in-frame clones, and not every one. The repertoire holds just under 550,000 clones, with more than 75% as singletons. This sample also belongs to another study, concerning human thymus T cells. That source reports: Corrective cardiac surgery supplied the resected thymus tissue. Among unrelated individuals, related research reported thymic repertoires that overlapped highly.

The receptor was derived from a boy in the first two years of life with a congenital heart defect. The specimen was thymocytes. The gene calls are TRBV2 and TRBJ1-1; possible D gene TRBD1, 5 bases. The CDR3 nucleotides read TGCGGAGACAGTCCTGAAGCTTTCTTT. Residues: CGDSPEAFF.